This TCR beta chain stems from a study of cytomegalovirus exposure and HLA in healthy donors. Study-wide background: Ancestry clustering placed more than 80% of 300 to 400 genotyped donors in the Caucasian-associated cluster. Overall study results and limits: High sensitivity and specificity were reportedly achieved when the classifier diagnosed cytomegalovirus status. Among immune exposure information, only CMV serostatus was available.

The PCR had 60 Vbeta and 13 Jbeta primers. Source study methods: Unique TCR beta chains totaled roughly 80 million in a later count, with roughly 11 million of them shared. Sequencing was performed with immunoSEQ multiplex PCR; in TCRdb, only in-frame clones are kept and a portion is missing. Clone size and V and J calls were adopted from that table, with D and trimming inferred from the DNA. Found here are under 120,000 clones, less than 75% of them singletons; the top ten hold around 9.9%. The CDR3 totals 15 residues. V lost 0 bases and J lost 0, with 6 bases in between. In germline, CDR1 is SEHNR, CDR2 FQNEAQ (reference sequence). This clone has just a few counts. What it binds is not known.

The clonotype comes from a man aged 40-49 years in good health and CMV-seropositive. What was sequenced was PBMCs. The gene calls are TRBV7-9 and TRBJ2-4; possibly TRBD2 for D (5 bases). CDR3 in amino acids: CASSLAGKAKNIQYF. CDR3 sequence (DNA): TGTGCCAGCAGCTTAGCCGGGAAAGCCAAAAACATTCAGTACTTC.